The source of this T cell receptor beta chain is a study of blood T cell repertoires in COVID-19. Study in general: Researchers got acute and convalescent COVID-19 samples from the United States, Italy and Spain. Sample material is recorded as cDNA or gDNA derived from T cells, B-cell-depleted T cells, or PBMCs.

Original methodology: Researchers report that nucleated cell counts were estimated from reference gene primer amplification. The method was immunoSEQ multiplex PCR; TCRdb's version includes in-frame clones alone and lacks a portion of them. The DNA gave D and trimming, while V, J and clone size come from that table. The sample lists roughly 120,000 clones; around 82% were seen once. Trimming removed 7 bases from V and 8 bases from J, with 18 bases in between. This CDR3 has 15 amino acids. CDR1 and CDR2 (germline): SNHLY, FYNNEI. The receptor was derived from a woman aged 45-65 years with acute or convalescent COVID-19. Sequencing was carried out using peripheral blood. The chain uses TRBV2 and TRBJ1-6; no clear D gene. Written as DNA, the CDR3 is TGTGCCAGCACGAAGGGAGTAAGTCGCGATTCACCCCTCCACTTT. Its protein product is CASTKGVSRDSPLHF.